This TCR beta chain was obtained from a study of cytomegalovirus exposure and HLA in healthy donors. Study observations and caveats: Previous analysis showed most TCR beta V segments were productive about 87% or about 30% of the time.

60 Vbeta and 13 Jbeta primers were used in PCR. The table came from immunoSEQ multiplex PCR; TCRdb's copy has only in-frame clones and leaves some out. The sample carries about 95,000 clones, roughly 82% recorded once. V dropped 8 bases and J dropped 2 bases, with 7 bases sitting between them. CDR1 is MDHEN, CDR2 SYDVKM, per germline. The CDR3 consists of 12 residues. A note on this clone: Its cognate antigen is unknown.

Sequenced sample: PBMCs. The sequence came from a young man in good health and CMV-seropositive. The V call is TRBV28, the J call TRBJ2-1; weak D call: TRBD1 (5 bases). CDR3 sequence: CASRTPYNEQFF. In nucleotides, the CDR3 is TGTGCCAGCCGGACACCCTACAATGAGCAGTTCTTC.